This T cell receptor (beta chain) appears in the sequencing data of a study of cytomegalovirus exposure and HLA in healthy donors. Study-wide results and caveats: TRBV6-2, TRBV6-3 and some other V segments were unresolvable in 87-base-pair reads. Some highly shared sequence variants likely arose as a pipeline artifact.

Amplification used 60 Vbeta primers and 13 Jbeta primers. Method: immunoSEQ multiplex PCR; TCRdb's copy keeps in-frame clones and lacks some. Here the sample table reports approximately 190,000 clones. CDR3 length: 15 amino acids. Germline V gene data show CDR1 as MNHEY and CDR2 as SVGAGI. J lost 3 bases, V lost 6 bases, and 9 bases had no gene match. Worth noting for this clone: The antigen is unknown.

The specimen was PBMCs. The sequence came from a boy younger than 18 in good health and CMV-seronegative. V gene TRBV6-5 combines with J gene TRBJ2-7; 9 bases fit TRBD2. The CDR3 spells CASRRVVSGGYEQYF. The CDR3 nucleotides are TGTGCCAGCAGACGAGTGGTTAGCGGGGGCTACGAGCAGTACTTC.